This entry lists 17 T cell receptor beta chains sequenced from one sample in a study of T cell repertoires in ileal Crohn's disease. Repertoires were generated with immunoSEQ multiplex PCR, while TCRdb's copy carries only in-frame clones and drops some. Of more than 50,000 clones in the sample, roughly 91% were seen once. Sample time point: neoterminal ileum biopsy at postoperative endoscopy, about 6 months after surgery. What was sequenced was ileal tissue. The receptors stem from an adult with Crohn's disease.

The chain joins TRBV5-1 to TRBJ1-2; no definite D call. This CDR3 is built from 15 residues. Trimming took 7 bases from V and 3 from J, leaving 19 bases between them. Germline V gives CDR1 SGHRS, CDR2 YFSETQ. The DNA of the CDR3 is TGCGCCAGCTCACGTGGGGAGGGTGTGGACTATGGCTACACCTTC. Translated, it gives CASSRGEGVDYGYTF.

This chain joins TRBV9 and TRBJ1-2; 9 bases line up with TRBD1. The trim removed 4 bases at V and 5 bases at J, leaving 6 bases unmatched. Germline CDR1 and CDR2: SGDLS and YYNGEE. The CDR3 extends over 14 amino acids. CDR3: CASSPRTGEYGYTF. CDR3 DNA sequence: TGTGCCAGCAGCCCACGGACAGGGGAGTATGGCTACACCTTC.

The chain has TRBV7-9 and TRBJ1-4, with 8 bases matching TRBD1. The germline CDR1 and CDR2 sequences are SEHNR and FQNEAQ (reference sequence). The CDR3 runs to 17 residues. J gave up 7 bases and V 5 bases, and 15 bases lay outside the gene matches. The CDR3 coding sequence is TGTGCCAGCAGCCCGGGCTGGGCAGGGGGCGTCGGTGAAAAACTGTTTTTT. Amino acids: CASSPGWAGGVGEKLFF.

The chain is built from TRBV27 and TRBJ1-1; 8 nucleotides align to TRBD1. The germline CDR1 and CDR2 sequences are MNHEY and SMNVEV (reference sequence). The trim removed 6 bases at V and 11 bases at J, leaving 5 bases unmatched. The CDR3 sequence is 11 residues long. The CDR3 DNA is TGTGCCAGCAGGTCGACAGGGGAGGCTTTCTTT. Its translation: CASRSTGEAFF.

The chain links TRBV5-1 to TRBJ1-2; possible D gene TRBD1, 5 bases. The CDR3 is made up of 14 amino acids. CDR1 is SGHRS and CDR2 is YFSETQ in the germline V gene. Trimming pared 5 bases from V and 5 bases from J, leaving 16 bases between. The CDR3 loop is CASSPDSILYGYTF. CDR3 DNA sequence: TGCGCCAGCAGTCCCGACAGCATATTGTATGGCTACACCTTC. Based on the CDR3 plus reference TRBV5-1 and TRBJ1-2, the full variable domain is KAGVTQTPRYLIKTRGQQVTLSCSPISGHRSVSWYQQTPGQGLQFLFEYFSETQRNKGNFPGRFSGRQFSNSRSEMNVSTLELGDSALYLCASSPDSILYGYTFGSGTRLTVV.

The V gene is TRBV5-1, the J gene TRBJ2-5, with 7 bases identical to TRBD1. CDR1 SGHRS and CDR2 YFSETQ come from the germline V gene. The CDR3 spans 15 residues. V lost 0 bases and J lost 1; bases outside the gene matches: 3. The CDR3 DNA reads TGCGCCAGCAGCTTGGATGGGACAGTCCAAGAGACCCAGTACTTC. Its translation: CASSLDGTVQETQYF.

The chain combines TRBV19 with TRBJ2-2; D not certain. The CDR3 is 14 residues long. The germline V and J ends were trimmed by 7 bases and 0 bases, with 9 bases remaining between them. Germline assignment: CDR1 LNHDA and CDR2 SQIVND (reference sequence). In DNA form, the CDR3 reads TGTGCCAGTAAGAAGAGCGCGAACACCGGGGAGCTGTTTTTT. Translating gives CASKKSANTGELFF.

The chain has TRBV16 and TRBJ2-7; 7 positions agree with TRBD2. CDR1 and CDR2 (germline): KGHSY, FQNENV. The CDR3 is made up of 16 amino acids. V trimming: 0 bases; J trimming: 3 bases; junction bases outside the gene matches: 8. CDR3 in amino acids: CASSQSGREVGYEQYV. In DNA, the CDR3 is TGTGCCAGCAGCCAATCTGGTCGGGAGGTGGGCTACGAGCAGTACGTC.

The chain links TRBV4-1 to TRBJ1-1; D gene ambiguous. The CDR3 has 13 amino acids. Trimming stripped 5 bases from V and 0 bases from J, with 7 bases between. CDR1 and CDR2 from the germline V gene are MGHRA and YSYEKL. In DNA form, the CDR3 reads TGCGCCAGCAGCATCCATTTGAACACTGAAGCTTTCTTT. Protein product: CASSIHLNTEAFF.

This sequence joins TRBV27 and TRBJ2-7; the D gene is possibly TRBD2 (6 bases). V lost 5 bases to trimming and J lost 0 bases, with 14 bases between them. Germline values: CDR1 MNHEY, CDR2 SMNVEV (reference sequence). The CDR3 is 15 amino acids. The CDR3 is CASSPTDYPSYEQYF. Here the CDR3 DNA reads TGTGCCAGCAGTCCCACGGACTATCCCTCCTACGAGCAGTACTTC.

The rearrangement links TRBV28 to TRBJ1-6, with D unresolved. Trimming removed 6 bases at V and 11 bases at J, with 20 bases between. The CDR3 has 15 amino acids. Germline loops: CDR1 MDHEN, CDR2 SYDVKM. In DNA, the CDR3 is TGTGCCAGCAGCCTCCGGGGAGGGTTGCTTGCACCCCTCCACTTT. This encodes CASSLRGGLLAPLHF.

The chain couples TRBV28 to TRBJ2-7; D gene uncertain. The CDR3 length is 14 residues. V was shortened by 7 bases and J by 0 bases, with 13 bases between the two germline ends. Germline V CDR1 and CDR2: MDHEN, SYDVKM. The DNA of the CDR3 is TGTGCCAGCAAACCCACTGTCGGCTCCTACGAGCAGTACTTC. Amino acid sequence: CASKPTVGSYEQYF.

The chain is built from TRBV5-1 and TRBJ2-3, with D tentatively TRBD2 (5 bases). CDR1 is SGHRS, CDR2 YFSETQ, per germline. V lost 1 base and J 1 base, leaving 13 bases between the germline ends. The CDR3 spans 16 residues. The DNA for the CDR3 is TGCGCCAGCAGCTTGAGGTCGCTCGGGGGCACAGATACGCAGTATTTT. Protein: CASSLRSLGGTDTQYF.

This clone has a handful of counts. This chain joins TRBV19 and TRBJ1-3; no reliable D call. The CDR3 is 13 residues long. The germline gives CDR1 LNHDA, CDR2 SQIVND (reference sequence). Trimming cost V 5 bases and J 0 bases, with 5 bases left between them. CDR3 protein: CASSSLSGNTIYF. CDR3 DNA: TGTGCCAGTAGTTCACTCTCTGGAAACACCATATATTTT.

This rearrangement joins TRBV19 to TRBJ2-3; D gene unclear. CDR3 size: 17 residues. V lost 0 bases to trimming and J lost 0 bases, with 13 bases between them. CDR1 and CDR2 from the germline V gene are LNHDA and SQIVND (reference sequence). The CDR3 region has the DNA TGTGCCAGTAGTATAGATCATCGGGTTTCTAGCACAGATACGCAGTATTTT. Protein sequence: CASSIDHRVSSTDTQYF. The full variable domain, its missing parts supplied by reference TRBV19 and TRBJ2-3, is DGGITQSPKYLFRKEGQNVTLSCEQNLNHDAMYWYRQDPGQGLRLIYYSQIVNDFQKGDIAEGYSVSREKKESFPLTVTSAQKNPTAFYLCASSIDHRVSSTDTQYFGPGTRLTVL.

This clone was seen only a few times. The V gene is TRBV7-9, the J gene TRBJ2-2; weak D call: TRBD1 (6 bases). The CDR3 is 13 amino acids. Germline V gene sequence: CDR1 SEHNR, CDR2 FQNEAQ (reference sequence). V was clipped by 6 bases and J by 13 bases, with 18 bases between them. CDR3 coding DNA: TGTGCCAGCAGTCCAGGGGTGACCCACGGGCTGTTTTTT. This codes for CASSPGVTHGLFF.

The genes are TRBV7-9 and TRBJ2-1, with TRBD1 matching 10 bases. The V gene end was trimmed by 6 bases and the J gene end by 8 bases; junction bases not matched to a gene: 10. Germline V gene lookup returns CDR1 SEHNR and CDR2 FQNEAQ (reference sequence). The CDR3 consists of 15 residues. CDR3 sequence reads: CASRETGTGDDEQFF. CDR3 in DNA: TGTGCCAGCAGGGAAACCGGGACAGGGGATGATGAGCAGTTCTTC.